This T cell receptor (beta chain) was sequenced for a study of response to subunit inactivated influenza vaccine. This clonotype occurred many times. As yet, its antigen is unknown. The CDR3 is made up of 14 amino acids. Trimming took off 7 bases at V and 4 bases at J, with 14 bases between the two ends. Germline V gives CDR1 MNHNS, CDR2 SASEGT. Findings and caveats of the study: The authors suggested that every seasonal influenza vaccination recruits few new T cells.

TCRdb fed the RT-PCR reads into MiXCR, producing one record per CDR3 protein. This repertoire shows 650,000 to 800,000 distinct CDR3 sequences, approximately 15% found once; its top ten account for 6% to 7%. The source is a man aged 50 to 60 who received an inactivated influenza vaccine. This rearrangement joins TRBV6-1 to TRBJ1-5, with D maybe TRBD1 (6 bases). The material sequenced was PBMCs from blood, taken less than 15 days before vaccination. For the CDR3, the DNA is TGTGCCAGCATCGGGGGGCCGTTAAATCAGCCCCAGCATTTT. Residues: CASIGGPLNQPQHF.